This T cell receptor beta chain derives from a study of glioma-infiltrating T cells after dendritic cell vaccination. Study-wide context: Glioblastoma patients came from Phase I and II dendritic cell vaccination trials. The study, taken as a whole, reports: The cohort had few patients with full blood and tumor sets.

The assay was immunoSEQ multiplex PCR, and TCRdb's table has in-frame clones only and misses some. The sample carries 40,000 to 60,000 clones, 85% recorded once. Fresh-frozen tumor tissue and more than two years of survival data were available for all. As regards this clone: No antigen is known for it. Sequence at one end of the junction differs from germline and may be a read error.

The origin of this receptor is a human donor with glioblastoma. Sample: blood, taken before dendritic cell vaccination.

The CDR3: CASSLASGRSRGQYF. As DNA, the CDR3 is TGTGCCAGCAGCCTAGCTAGCGGGAGGTCCCGGGGGCAGTACTTC. The genes are TRBV7-9 and TRBJ2-7, with TRBD2 matching 11 bases. The length of the CDR3 is 15 residues. Germline-derived CDR1 and CDR2 are SEHNR and FQNEAQ (reference sequence).